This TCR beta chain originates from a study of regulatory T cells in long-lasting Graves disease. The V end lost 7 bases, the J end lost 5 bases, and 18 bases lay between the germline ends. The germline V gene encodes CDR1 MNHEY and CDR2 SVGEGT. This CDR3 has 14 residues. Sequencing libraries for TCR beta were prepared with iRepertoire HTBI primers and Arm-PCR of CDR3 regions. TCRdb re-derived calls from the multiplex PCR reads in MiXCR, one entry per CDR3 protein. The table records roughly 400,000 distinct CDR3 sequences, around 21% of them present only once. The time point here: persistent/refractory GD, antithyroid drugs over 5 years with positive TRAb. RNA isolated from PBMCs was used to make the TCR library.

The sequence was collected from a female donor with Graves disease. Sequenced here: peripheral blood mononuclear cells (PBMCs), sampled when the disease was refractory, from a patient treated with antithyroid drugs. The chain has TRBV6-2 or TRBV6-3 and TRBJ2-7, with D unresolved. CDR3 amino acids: CASKWRASRNEQYF. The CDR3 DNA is TGTGCCAGCAAGTGGCGCGCTAGTAGGAACGAGCAGTACTTC.